The sequence of this T cell receptor beta chain was determined in a study of blood T cell repertoires in COVID-19. For the study at large: The United States, Italy and Spain supplied acute and convalescent COVID-19 samples. The cDNA or gDNA used as material had been derived from T cells, B-cell-depleted T cells, or PBMCs.

As originally analysed: Reference gene primer amplification gave estimated nucleated cell counts. Repertoires were generated with immunoSEQ multiplex PCR, while TCRdb's copy carries only in-frame clones and drops some. V, J and clone size are taken as reported in that table, and D and trimming were inferred from the DNA itself. Of about 250,000 clones listed, 70% to 90% are singletons. This CDR3 spans 18 amino acids. The V gene end was trimmed by 1 base and the J gene end by 2 bases; junction bases not matched to a gene: 6. Germline V gene data show CDR1 as SGHVS and CDR2 as FQNEAQ. The specimen sequenced was peripheral blood. V usage is TRBV7-8 and J usage is TRBJ2-2; TRBD2 aligns across 11 bases. This TCR was recovered from a man aged 50 or older with active or convalescent COVID-19. CDR3 nucleotide sequence: TGTGCCAGCAGCTTAGGTGGTAGCGGGAGGGCCAACACCGGGGAGCTGTTTTTT. Protein product: CASSLGGSGRANTGELFF.